This entry concerns a single TCR beta chain. The method was immunoSEQ multiplex PCR; TCRdb's version includes in-frame clones alone and lacks a portion of them. This sample carries around 180,000 clones, over 80% of them seen once, and the ten largest clones take under 6.5%. The germline V gene encodes CDR1 SGHAT and CDR2 FQNNGV. The V and J ends lost 0 bases and 4 bases respectively, with 13 bases between them. The CDR3 loop spans 15 amino acids. The source of the sample is a study of T cell responses to AZD1222 COVID-19 vaccine. The rearrangement links TRBV11-2 to TRBJ2-7; unclear D gene. The TCR originated in an adult in good health. Source: peripheral blood, taken on day 0 of AZD1222 vaccination. The chain's CDR3 is CASSLDQRGFYEQYF. CDR3 DNA sequence: TGTGCCAGCAGCTTAGATCAGCGCGGATTTTACGAGCAGTACTTC.